This is a list of T cell receptor beta chains from one sample in a study of PD-1 blockade in classical Hodgkin lymphoma. Profiled with immunoSEQ multiplex PCR; TCRdb holds only in-frame clones, not every one. The sample records tens of thousands of clones, over 75% being singletons. The sample was peripheral blood mononuclear cells (PBMCs), taken before the fourth cycle of nivolumab. The receptors were sampled from a human donor with classical Hodgkin lymphoma. Each CDR3 is given with its conserved first and last residue. The D gene is left open where the match is weak. Some rows mark clone size as missing; the rest say once, few, many or name a class of expanded clone.

D gene: -; V gene: TRBV7-2; clone size: -; J gene: TRBJ1-1; CDR3 protein: CASSPEVITEAFF; CDR3 DNA: TGTGCCAGCAGCCCGGAAGTCATTACTGAAGCTTTCTTT
D gene: -; V gene: TRBV5-6; clone size: -; J gene: TRBJ1-1; CDR3 protein: CASSLVINTEAFF; CDR3 DNA: TGTGCCAGCAGCTTGGTAATTAACACTGAAGCTTTCTTT
D gene: -; V gene: TRBV7-2; clone size: -; J gene: TRBJ2-7; CDR3 protein: CASSFGHDPYEQYF; CDR3 DNA: TGTGCCAGCAGCTTCGGACACGACCCCTACGAGCAGTACTTC
D gene: -; V gene: TRBV5-1; clone size: -; J gene: TRBJ2-3; CDR3 protein: CASSLGRGIDTQYF; CDR3 DNA: TGCGCCAGCAGCTTGGGTAGGGGAATTGATACGCAGTATTTT
D gene: -; V gene: TRBV18; clone size: few; J gene: TRBJ1-1; CDR3 protein: CASRLGGGNTEAFF; CDR3 DNA: TGTGCCAGCCGACTCGGAGGGGGAAACACTGAAGCTTTCTTT
D gene: -; V gene: TRBV10-3; clone size: -; J gene: TRBJ1-1; CDR3 protein: CAISRTDNTEAFF; CDR3 DNA: TGTGCCATCAGTCGGACAGACAACACTGAAGCTTTCTTT
D gene: TRBD2; V gene: TRBV4-2; clone size: -; J gene: TRBJ2-1; CDR3 protein: CASSRGRTSGLKGHEQFF; CDR3 DNA: TGTGCCAGCAGCCGAGGGAGGACTAGCGGGTTAAAAGGCCATGAGCAGTTCTTC
D gene: -; V gene: TRBV19; clone size: -; J gene: TRBJ1-1; CDR3 protein: CASSIVGYLALVEAFF; CDR3 DNA: TGTGCCAGTAGTATAGTCGGGTATCTGGCACTTGTTGAAGCTTTCTTT
D gene: -; V gene: TRBV7-9; clone size: few; J gene: TRBJ2-2; CDR3 protein: CASSLLLGATGELFF; CDR3 DNA: TGTGCCAGCAGCTTACTGCTGGGGGCGACCGGGGAGCTGTTTTTT
D gene: -; V gene: TRBV7-9; clone size: -; J gene: TRBJ1-1; CDR3 protein: CASSRVGSRAFF; CDR3 DNA: TGTGCCAGCAGCCGGGTGGGGTCTAGAGCTTTCTTT
D gene: TRBD2; V gene: TRBV19; clone size: -; J gene: TRBJ2-1; CDR3 protein: CASSPTGLAGVEQFF; CDR3 DNA: TGTGCCAGTAGTCCAACGGGACTAGCGGGAGTTGAGCAGTTCTTC
D gene: TRBD2; V gene: TRBV7-3; clone size: -; J gene: TRBJ2-1; CDR3 protein: CASSLLAGGGGEQFF; CDR3 DNA: TGTGCCAGCAGCTTACTAGCGGGGGGAGGTGGTGAGCAGTTCTTC
D gene: TRBD1; V gene: TRBV6-5; clone size: -; J gene: TRBJ1-1; CDR3 protein: CATRQGRNTEAFF; CDR3 DNA: TGTGCCACCAGACAGGGACGGAACACTGAAGCTTTCTTT
D gene: TRBD1; V gene: TRBV28; clone size: -; J gene: TRBJ2-7; CDR3 protein: CASSPDREKQYF; CDR3 DNA: TGTGCCAGCAGTCCGGACAGGGAGAAGCAGTACTTC
D gene: -; V gene: TRBV29-1; clone size: -; J gene: TRBJ2-2; CDR3 protein: CSVEGSYTGELFF; CDR3 DNA: TGCAGCGTTGAGGGTTCGTACACCGGGGAGCTGTTTTTT
D gene: -; V gene: TRBV19; clone size: -; J gene: TRBJ2-5; CDR3 protein: CASSIPWRGTQETQYF; CDR3 DNA: TGTGCCAGTAGTATCCCCTGGCGGGGAACTCAAGAGACCCAGTACTTC
D gene: -; V gene: TRBV4-1; clone size: -; J gene: TRBJ2-7; CDR3 protein: CASSQDTGKSYEQYF; CDR3 DNA: TGCGCCAGCAGCCAGGACACAGGGAAATCCTACGAGCAGTACTTC
D gene: -; V gene: TRBV4-2; clone size: -; J gene: TRBJ1-3; CDR3 protein: CASSQDRAESGNTIYF; CDR3 DNA: TGTGCCAGCAGCCAAGATCGGGCCGAGTCTGGAAACACCATATATTTT
D gene: -; V gene: TRBV10-2; clone size: -; J gene: TRBJ2-3; CDR3 protein: CASRTGERDTQYF; CDR3 DNA: TGCGCCAGCAGAACGGGAGAGAGGGATACGCAGTATTTT
D gene: TRBD2; V gene: TRBV9; clone size: -; J gene: TRBJ2-2; CDR3 protein: CASSGEAGYTGELFF; CDR3 DNA: TGTGCCAGCAGTGGGGAAGCGGGGTACACCGGGGAGCTGTTTTTT
D gene: -; V gene: TRBV20-1; clone size: -; J gene: TRBJ2-5; CDR3 protein: CSASGETQYF; CDR3 DNA: TGCAGTGCTAGCGGGGAGACCCAGTACTTC
D gene: -; V gene: TRBV6-4; clone size: -; J gene: TRBJ2-7; CDR3 protein: CASNVGRISSYEQYF; CDR3 DNA: TGTGCCAGCAACGTCGGTCGTATAAGCTCCTACGAGCAGTACTTC
D gene: TRBD2; V gene: TRBV10-3; clone size: -; J gene: TRBJ2-7; CDR3 protein: CASTPGLDFYEQYF; CDR3 DNA: TGTGCCTCTACTCCGGGACTAGATTTTTACGAGCAGTACTTC
D gene: -; V gene: TRBV10-3; clone size: -; J gene: TRBJ2-7; CDR3 protein: CAISGRGRYEQYF; CDR3 DNA: TGTGCCATCAGTGGGAGGGGGCGATACGAGCAGTACTTC
D gene: -; V gene: TRBV6-1; clone size: -; J gene: TRBJ1-5; CDR3 protein: CASSEVYSGPWPQHF; CDR3 DNA: TGTGCCAGCAGTGAAGTCTACTCTGGGCCGTGGCCCCAGCATTTT
D gene: TRBD2; V gene: TRBV7-2; clone size: -; J gene: TRBJ2-7; CDR3 protein: CASSSGLAFSEQYF; CDR3 DNA: TGTGCCAGCAGCTCTGGACTAGCTTTCTCCGAGCAGTACTTC
D gene: TRBD1; V gene: TRBV4-1; clone size: -; J gene: TRBJ1-1; CDR3 protein: CASSQTGAQNTEAFF; CDR3 DNA: TGCGCCAGCAGCCAGACAGGGGCACAGAACACTGAAGCTTTCTTT
D gene: TRBD2; V gene: TRBV5-4; clone size: -; J gene: TRBJ2-2; CDR3 protein: CASSLRLASNTGELFF; CDR3 DNA: TGTGCCAGCAGCTTGAGACTAGCGTCGAACACCGGGGAGCTGTTTTTT
D gene: -; V gene: TRBV4-1; clone size: -; J gene: TRBJ1-4; CDR3 protein: CASSPRDPMGEKLFF; CDR3 DNA: TGCGCCAGCAGCCCCAGAGACCCGATGGGTGAAAAACTGTTTTTT
D gene: -; V gene: TRBV7-8; clone size: -; J gene: TRBJ2-1; CDR3 protein: CASSQERAGYNEQFF; CDR3 DNA: TGTGCCAGCAGCCAGGAGAGGGCTGGGTACAATGAGCAGTTCTTC
D gene: -; V gene: TRBV6-5; clone size: -; J gene: TRBJ1-2; CDR3 protein: CASSQGFDGYTF; CDR3 DNA: TGTGCCAGCAGTCAAGGGTTCGATGGCTACACCTTC
D gene: -; V gene: TRBV4-1; clone size: once; J gene: TRBJ2-5; CDR3 protein: CASSQTGSFETQYF; CDR3 DNA: TGCGCCAGCAGCCAAACAGGGTCCTTCGAGACCCAGTACTTC
D gene: TRBD2; V gene: TRBV10-3; clone size: -; J gene: TRBJ2-1; CDR3 protein: CAISLSIAGAGYNEQFF; CDR3 DNA: TGTGCCATCAGCCTATCCATAGCGGGGGCGGGCTACAATGAGCAGTTCTTC
D gene: -; V gene: TRBV6-5; clone size: once; J gene: TRBJ1-1; CDR3 protein: CASSRFGPNTEAFF; CDR3 DNA: TGTGCCAGCAGTCGCTTTGGCCCGAACACTGAAGCTTTCTTT
D gene: TRBD2; V gene: TRBV13; clone size: -; J gene: TRBJ2-7; CDR3 protein: CASSFTSGGLTYEQYF; CDR3 DNA: TGTGCCAGCAGCTTCACTAGCGGGGGCCTTACCTACGAGCAGTACTTC
D gene: -; V gene: TRBV10-3; clone size: -; J gene: TRBJ1-5; CDR3 protein: CAISEGGDLGSQHF; CDR3 DNA: TGTGCCATCAGTGAGGGGGGGGACCTGGGGTCCCAGCATTTT
D gene: -; V gene: TRBV7-2; clone size: few; J gene: TRBJ1-4; CDR3 protein: CASSYGGTLRREKLFF; CDR3 DNA: TGTGCCAGCAGCTATGGGGGGACGCTTCGACGTGAAAAACTGTTTTTT
D gene: TRBD1; V gene: TRBV6-1; clone size: few; J gene: TRBJ2-3; CDR3 protein: CASSAGQGADTQYF; CDR3 DNA: TGTGCCAGCAGTGCTGGACAGGGGGCAGATACGCAGTATTTT
D gene: -; V gene: TRBV10-3; clone size: -; J gene: TRBJ1-1; CDR3 protein: CAISGLNTEAFF; CDR3 DNA: TGTGCCATCAGTGGTCTGAACACTGAAGCTTTCTTT
D gene: -; V gene: TRBV19; clone size: -; J gene: TRBJ1-2; CDR3 protein: CASSIREPSHYGYTF; CDR3 DNA: TGTGCCAGTAGTATAAGGGAGCCTTCTCACTATGGCTACACCTTC
D gene: -; V gene: TRBV5-4; clone size: once; J gene: TRBJ2-1; CDR3 protein: CASSRASSYNEQFF; CDR3 DNA: TGTGCCAGCAGTCGGGCGAGCTCCTACAATGAGCAGTTCTTC
D gene: TRBD1; V gene: TRBV18; clone size: -; J gene: TRBJ1-5; CDR3 protein: CASSRDRVYSNQPQHF; CDR3 DNA: TGTGCCAGCTCACGGGACAGGGTCTATAGCAATCAGCCCCAGCATTTT
D gene: -; V gene: TRBV10-3; clone size: -; J gene: TRBJ2-7; CDR3 protein: CAISPELDRGPYEQYF; CDR3 DNA: TGTGCCATCAGTCCCGAGCTAGACCGGGGCCCCTACGAGCAGTACTTC
D gene: -; V gene: TRBV6-5; clone size: -; J gene: TRBJ2-3; CDR3 protein: CASSYSGGTDTQYF; CDR3 DNA: TGTGCCAGCAGTTACTCGGGCGGCACAGATACGCAGTATTTT
D gene: -; V gene: TRBV12-2; clone size: -; J gene: TRBJ2-7; CDR3 protein: CASRLAQTGTLSYEQYF; CDR3 DNA: TGTGCAAGTCGCTTAGCTCAAACCGGGACTTTATCCTACGAGCAGTACTTC
D gene: -; V gene: TRBV9; clone size: -; J gene: TRBJ2-3; CDR3 protein: CASSVGTQGDTQYF; CDR3 DNA: TGTGCCAGCAGCGTCGGGACCCAAGGGGATACGCAGTATTTT
D gene: TRBD2; V gene: TRBV4-2; clone size: -; J gene: TRBJ2-7; CDR3 protein: CASSQVIAGPYEQYF; CDR3 DNA: TGTGCCAGCAGCCAAGTAATAGCGGGACCCTACGAGCAGTACTTC
D gene: -; V gene: TRBV27; clone size: -; J gene: TRBJ1-5; CDR3 protein: CASKGQGMGYSNQPQHF; CDR3 DNA: TGTGCCAGCAAGGGGCAGGGAATGGGGTATAGCAATCAGCCCCAGCATTTT
D gene: TRBD2; V gene: TRBV11-2; clone size: -; J gene: TRBJ2-1; CDR3 protein: CASSLDPGLAYNEQFF; CDR3 DNA: TGTGCCAGCAGCTTAGATCCGGGACTAGCGTACAATGAGCAGTTCTTC
D gene: TRBD2; V gene: TRBV11-2; clone size: -; J gene: TRBJ2-7; CDR3 protein: CASSKTSGGAYEQYF; CDR3 DNA: TGTGCCAGCAGCAAGACTAGCGGGGGGGCCTACGAGCAGTACTTC
D gene: -; V gene: TRBV6-6; clone size: -; J gene: TRBJ2-7; CDR3 protein: CASREQTAVSSYEQYF; CDR3 DNA: TGTGCCAGCAGAGAACAAACCGCGGTAAGCTCCTACGAGCAGTACTTC